The 23 T cell receptor beta chains below were found in one sample sequenced in a study of blood T cell repertoires in COVID-19 (dated by TCRdb to about 2020). Library construction relied on the immunoSEQ multiplex PCR assay. TCRdb holds this immuneACCESS table with in-frame rearrangements only. Some clones are missing; in checked studies, unresolved V genes explain under half, and the rest has no known cause. This sample is represented by 18,000 or so clones; about 81% of them were singletons. Of the sample, 14% is held by the ten largest clones. Sequencing was carried out using peripheral blood. These receptors all come from a man in his forties with active or convalescent COVID-19.

This clone has only a few counts. This sequence joins TRBV6-2 or TRBV6-3 and TRBJ1-5; D call uncertain. Trimming pared 2 bases from V and 5 bases from J, leaving 16 bases between. CDR1 is MNHEY and CDR2 is SVGEGT in the germline V gene. The CDR3 contains 16 residues. The CDR3, as DNA: TGTGCCAGCAGTTACCTTTCGGGAGAAGGAGATCAGCCCCAGCATTTT. It is translated as CASSYLSGEGDQPQHF.

The V gene is TRBV11-2, the J gene TRBJ1-1, with 7 bases identical to TRBD1. This CDR3 has 14 residues. The V segment lost 4 bases and the J segment 4 bases; nucleotides outside the gene matches: 6. Germline V gene lookup returns CDR1 SGHAT and CDR2 FQNNGV. The CDR3 nucleotides read TGTGCCAGCAGCTCAAGACAGGGACTCACTGAAGCTTTCTTT. Its translation is CASSSRQGLTEAFF.

This clone was counted a single time. This rearrangement joins TRBV27 to TRBJ1-1; D remains ambiguous. This CDR3 has 13 amino acids. The germline CDR1 and CDR2 sequences are MNHEY and SMNVEV (reference sequence). V lost 5 bases and J lost 5, with 12 bases in between. In DNA form, the CDR3 reads TGTGCCAGCAGTGAACTGTCGAGGACTGAAGCTTTCTTT. Translated: CASSELSRTEAFF.

The gene calls are TRBV6-5 and TRBJ2-3, with 11 bases aligning to TRBD2. The CDR3 consists of 13 residues. The ends lost 11 bases at V and 3 bases at J; junction bases unmatched: 4. Germline V gene lookup returns CDR1 MNHEY and CDR2 SVGAGI. In nucleotides, the CDR3 is TGTGCCGCTCGACTAGCGGGGACAGATACGCAGTATTTT. Amino acids: CAARLAGTDTQYF.

The chain has TRBV14 and TRBJ1-2; the D is unclear. The CDR3 loop spans 13 amino acids. Trimming pared 1 base from V and 9 bases from J, leaving 12 bases between. Germline assignment: CDR1 SGHDN and CDR2 FVKESK. The CDR3 loop is CASSQAQKTSYTF. The CDR3 coding sequence is TGTGCCAGCAGCCAAGCTCAGAAAACTAGCTACACCTTC.

V and J are TRBV27 and TRBJ2-3; 8 nucleotides match TRBD1. The CDR3 has 16 amino acids. V shed 2 bases, J shed 1 base, and the junction held 5 bases outside the gene matches. Germline assignment: CDR1 MNHEY and CDR2 SMNVEV (reference sequence). DNA for the CDR3: TGTGCCAGCAGTTTAAAGGACAGGGCGGGCACAGATACGCAGTATTTT. Translation gives CASSLKDRAGTDTQYF.

The rearrangement links TRBV7-8 to TRBJ2-1; D might be TRBD2 (5 bases). This CDR3 is built from 17 residues. Germline CDR1 SGHVS, CDR2 FQNEAQ. Trimming removed 4 bases from V and 0 bases from J, with 16 bases in between. CDR3 sequence reads: CASSSQTLASSYNEQFF. The DNA of the CDR3 is TGTGCCAGCAGCTCCCAGACGTTAGCGAGCTCCTACAATGAGCAGTTCTTC. Drawing the rest from reference TRBV7-8 and TRBJ2-1, the complete variable domain is GAGVSQSPRYKVAKRGQDVALRCDPISGHVSLFWYQQALGQGPEFLTYFQNEAQLDKSGLPSDRFFAERPEGSVSTLKIQRTQQEDSAVYLCASSSQTLASSYNEQFFGPGTRLTVL.

V gene TRBV5-6 combines with J gene TRBJ2-7; perhaps TRBD1 as D (6 bases). This CDR3 is 13 amino acids long. Germline V gives CDR1 SGHDT, CDR2 YYEEEE. V was shortened by 4 bases and J by 4 bases, with 12 bases between the two germline ends. The chain's CDR3 is CASSESQGYEQYF. The DNA for the CDR3 is TGTGCCAGCAGCGAGTCACAGGGATACGAGCAGTACTTC. Using reference TRBV5-6 and TRBJ2-7 for the parts outside the CDR3, the full variable domain is DAGVTQSPTHLIKTRGQQVTLRCSPKSGHDTVSWYQQALGQGPQFIFQYYEEEERQRGNFPDRFSGHQFPNYSSELNVNALLLGDSALYLCASSESQGYEQYFGPGTRLTVT.

This chain uses TRBV5-1 with TRBJ1-6; D is unclear. Germline V gene lookup returns CDR1 SGHRS and CDR2 YFSETQ. The ends were cut back, 2 bases at V and 8 bases at J, with 5 bases in the middle. The CDR3 consists of 12 residues. The CDR3 protein is CASSFADSPLHF. As DNA, the CDR3 is TGCGCCAGCAGCTTCGCAGATTCACCCCTCCACTTT.

This clone was counted a few times. The chain combines TRBV6-6 with TRBJ1-5, with D tentatively TRBD1 (6 bases). V shed 6 bases and J shed 7 bases, with 16 bases lying between them. From germline, CDR1 is MNHNY and CDR2 SVGAGI (reference sequence). This CDR3 is built from 14 residues. As DNA, the CDR3 is TGTGCCAGCAGCCGAAGACAGGCTGGGCAGCCCCAGCATTTT. It translates to CASSRRQAGQPQHF.

There are a few counts of this clone. The chain is built from TRBV3-1 (or the pseudogene TRBV3-2) and TRBJ2-2; possible D gene TRBD2, 6 bases. This CDR3 contains 17 residues. Per the germline V gene, CDR1 is LGHDT and CDR2 is YNNKEL (reference sequence). The V end was cut by 4 bases, the J end by 2 bases, with 17 bases between. The CDR3 loop is CASSLPRGTLNTGELFF. CDR3 bases: TGTGCCAGCAGCCTTCCCCGCGGGACTCTAAACACCGGGGAGCTGTTTTTT.

This chain joins TRBV10-3 and TRBJ2-1; 8 bases agree with TRBD2. Germline assignment: CDR1 ENHRY and CDR2 SYGVKD. The CDR3 has 14 amino acids. J gave up 7 bases and V 11 bases, and 13 bases lay outside the gene matches. In nucleotides, the CDR3 is TGTGCCGGACTCCGGGGGGGGGCCGGGAATGAGCAGTTCTTC. This translates into CAGLRGGAGNEQFF.

This chain joins TRBV19 and TRBJ2-5; possibly TRBD1 for D (6 bases). The V gene's germline CDR1 is LNHDA and CDR2 SQIVND (reference sequence). The V end was cut by 2 bases, the J end by 1 base, with 11 bases between. This CDR3 is 15 amino acids long. CDR3 sequence: CASSISGQPQETQYF. The CDR3 nucleotides are TGTGCCAGTAGTATATCCGGACAGCCCCAAGAGACCCAGTACTTC. The whole variable domain, remainder taken from reference TRBV19 and TRBJ2-5, is DGGITQSPKYLFRKEGQNVTLSCEQNLNHDAMYWYRQDPGQGLRLIYYSQIVNDFQKGDIAEGYSVSREKKESFPLTVTSAQKNPTAFYLCASSISGQPQETQYFGPGTRLLVL.

J is TRBJ2-2 and V is TRBV5-6; D is perhaps TRBD2 (6 bases). V shed 8 bases and J shed 6 bases, with 14 bases lying between them. The germline gives CDR1 SGHDT, CDR2 YYEEEE. The CDR3 loop spans 13 amino acids. CDR3 sequence reads: CASTGGAPGELFF. The DNA of the CDR3 is TGTGCCAGTACTGGCGGGGCGCCCGGGGAGCTGTTTTTT.

The chain links TRBV6-5 to TRBJ1-6, with D maybe TRBD1 (5 bases). The CDR3 contains 15 residues. CDR1 and CDR2 (germline): MNHEY, SVGAGI. V gave up 7 bases and J gave up 7 bases, with 17 bases separating them. CDR3: CASTYRFVGNSPLHF. CDR3 coding DNA: TGTGCCAGCACCTACAGGTTCGTGGGCAATTCACCCCTCCACTTT.

The chain is built from TRBV27 and TRBJ2-1, with 8 positions matching TRBD2. CDR1 and CDR2 (germline): MNHEY, SMNVEV (reference sequence). V dropped 6 bases and J dropped 6; count of bases not matched to a gene: 7. This CDR3 is built from 14 residues. CDR3 nucleotides: TGTGCCAGCAGCTATTCCGGGACTAGCAATGAGCAGTTCTTC. Translation: CASSYSGTSNEQFF.

The chain recombines TRBV27 with TRBJ2-5, with D unclear. This CDR3 has 14 residues. In germline, CDR1 is MNHEY, CDR2 SMNVEV (reference sequence). Trimming removed 1 base at V and 5 bases at J, with 11 bases between. CDR3 protein: CASSLYPGSETQYF. DNA of the CDR3: TGTGCCAGCAGTTTATATCCCGGGTCCGAGACCCAGTACTTC.

The rearrangement joins TRBV3-1 (or the pseudogene TRBV3-2) to TRBJ2-5; TRBD2 aligns across 11 bases. The J segment lost 5 bases and the V segment lost 1 base, leaving 0 bases of the junction unmatched. In germline, CDR1 is LGHDT, CDR2 YNNKEL (reference sequence). The CDR3 extends over 14 amino acids. CDR3 nucleotide sequence: TGTGCCAGCAGCCAAGGGACTAGCGGGGAGACCCAGTACTTC. It yields the protein CASSQGTSGETQYF.

The chain carries TRBV19 and TRBJ2-2; 9 bases are a match to TRBD2. The CDR3 runs to 16 residues. The germline V gene has CDR1 LNHDA and CDR2 SQIVND (reference sequence). Trimming at V came to 7 bases and at J to 8 bases, leaving 14 bases not matched to a gene. The CDR3 here is CASTLVWRGGRGELFF. In DNA, the CDR3 is TGTGCCAGTACCCTCGTCTGGCGGGGGGGCAGGGGGGAGCTGTTTTTT.

The chain carries TRBV11-2 and TRBJ2-3, with 8 bases identical to TRBD2. Germline V lookup: CDR1 SGHAT, CDR2 FQNNGV. The CDR3 runs 13 residues. CDR3 amino acids: CLTAGGSTDTQYF. CDR3 coding DNA: TGTTTAACGGCGGGGGGTAGCACAGATACGCAGTATTTT.

The chain couples TRBV5-8 to TRBJ2-3; 12 bases match TRBD2. CDR1 and CDR2 (germline): SGHTS, YDEGEE. The CDR3 spans 17 residues. Trimming took 6 bases from V and 4 from J; bases not matched to a gene: 12. Written as DNA, the CDR3 is TGTGCCAGCATTCGCCCGCTAGCGGGGGGGTCGGCAGATACGCAGTATTTT. It encodes CASIRPLAGGSADTQYF. Supplemented by reference TRBV5-8 and TRBJ2-3, the full variable domain reads EAGVTQSPTHLIKTRGQQATLRCSPISGHTSVYWYQQALGLGLQFLLWYDEGEERNRGNFPPRFSGRQFPNYSSELNVNALELEDSALYLCASIRPLAGGSADTQYFGPGTRLTVL.

This clone was seen a few times. This chain's CDR3 is CASSDLTKSSYEQYF. CDR3 coding DNA: TGTGCCAGCAGTGACCTCACTAAGAGCTCCTACGAGCAGTACTTC. The chain recombines TRBV2 with TRBJ2-7; D is unclear. V gave up 3 bases and J gave up 0 bases, with 12 bases separating them. Germline loops: CDR1 SNHLY, CDR2 FYNNEI. This CDR3 is 15 amino acids long.

The rearrangement uses TRBV7-2 and TRBJ1-2, with a tentative D call TRBD1 (5 bases). Germline V gene sequence: CDR1 SGHTA, CDR2 FQGNSA. The CDR3 extends over 14 amino acids. Trimming removed 1 base at V and 5 bases at J, with 11 bases between. DNA of the CDR3: TGTGCCAGCAGCTTAGACAGGTTGGGGTATGGCTACACCTTC. It translates to CASSLDRLGYGYTF.